Shown below are 5 T cell receptor beta chains from a single sample sequenced in a study of CD8+CD57+ T cells in acquired aplastic anemia (dated by TCRdb to between 2017 and 2018). Sequencer: Illumina HiSeq 2000. Genomic DNA served as template for TCR beta VDJ combination and CDR3 sequence profiling. Using fastp at Q25 and MiXCR, TCRdb reprocessed the public reads and kept productive beta chains. Duplicate CDR3 protein sequences are folded into a single record with the most common DNA and genes. This sample gives 100,000 to 150,000 distinct CDR3 sequences in total; about 48% of them show up just once. The top ten hold about 2.5% of the sample. The source material was sorted CD4+, CD8+, or CD8+CD57+ T cells (not recorded which) from PBMCs. Every receptor here comes from a human donor in good health, serving as a control.

The CDR3, as DNA: TGTGCCAGCAGTGATAGGTCCGGGACTAGCGGTTTCTACGAGCAGTACTTC. It yields the protein CASSDRSGTSGFYEQYF. J is TRBJ2-7 and V is TRBV2, with 11 positions matching TRBD2. The CDR3 loop spans 17 amino acids. J was trimmed by 3 bases and V by 3 bases; bases with no gene match: 10. Germline V gene sequence: CDR1 SNHLY, CDR2 FYNNEI.

This clonotype was seen a handful of times. The rearrangement joins TRBV5-4 to TRBJ2-1; 8 bases line up with TRBD2. Trimming cost V 1 base and J 3 bases; bases outside gene matches: 9. The CDR3 is 17 amino acids. Germline V gives CDR1 SGHNT, CDR2 YYREEE (reference sequence). CDR3 nucleotide sequence: TGTGCCAGCAGCTTGAGCGTGGCGGGGGGCGGCTACAATGAGCAGTTCTTC. This encodes CASSLSVAGGGYNEQFF.

The rearrangement joins TRBV6-5 to TRBJ1-2; possibly TRBD1 for D (6 bases). This CDR3 comprises 13 residues. Germline CDR1 is MNHEY and CDR2 is SVGAGI. V dropped 6 bases and J dropped 9 bases, with 17 bases sitting between them. For the CDR3, the DNA is TGTGCCAGCAGGTACCGGACAGAATCGCGCTACACCTTC. This translates into CASRYRTESRYTF.

This clonotype has at least ten counts. This rearrangement joins TRBV5-1 to TRBJ2-1; 9 positions agree with TRBD1. V lost 3 bases and J lost 2; bases outside the gene matches: 3. Germline assignment: CDR1 SGHRS and CDR2 YFSETQ. This CDR3 has 15 residues. The DNA of the CDR3 is TGCGCCAGCAGCTCCGGGACAGGGCCCTACAATGAGCAGTTCTTC. Translating gives CASSSGTGPYNEQFF.

The V and J genes are TRBV27 and TRBJ2-5; 13 bases agree with TRBD2. Germline V lookup: CDR1 MNHEY, CDR2 SMNVEV (reference sequence). After removal of 5 bases from V and 6 bases from J, the junction contained 6 bases not matched to a gene. CDR3 size: 15 residues. As DNA, the CDR3 is TGTGCCAGCAGTCCGCGGACTAGCGGGGGAAAGACCCAGTACTTC. Translating gives CASSPRTSGGKTQYF.